A selection of T cell receptor beta chains follows, all from one sample in a study of T cell responses to AZD1222 COVID-19 vaccine. Only in-frame clones appear in the TCRdb table, and some are missing; sequencing was by immunoSEQ multiplex PCR. The table includes roughly 200,000 clones, 80% to 95% detected once. This specimen was peripheral blood, taken 28 days after the second AZD1222 dose. These TCRs come from an adult who received the AZD1222 COVID-19 vaccine. Each CDR3 is given with its conserved first and last residue. The D gene is left open where the match is weak.

v_gene	d_gene	j_gene	CDR3nt	CDR3aa
TRBV7-9	NA	TRBJ2-7	TGTGCCAGCAGCATACCGGGCCCTTCCTACGAGCAGTACTTC	CASSIPGPSYEQYF
TRBV30	NA	TRBJ1-4	TGTGCCTGGAGTGTACTCGGACTGGATGAAAAACTGTTTTTT	CAWSVLGLDEKLFF
TRBV29-1	NA	TRBJ2-1	TGCAGCGTTGAAGATCCCGACAGCTCTAACTACAATGAGCAGTTCTTC	CSVEDPDSSNYNEQFF
TRBV18	TRBD2	TRBJ2-7	TGTGCCAGCTCACTAGCGGGGTCCTACGAGCAGTACTTC	CASSLAGSYEQYF
TRBV18	NA	TRBJ1-6	TGTGCCAGCTCACCACCGCAGGAGTATTCACCCCTCCACTTT	CASSPPQEYSPLHF
TRBV28	TRBD1	TRBJ2-7	TGTGCCAGCAGTTCACTAGGGACAGGGGACTTAGGGCAGTACTTC	CASSSLGTGDLGQYF
TRBV9	NA	TRBJ1-1	TGTGCCAGCAGCGTAGGTCGAAAGACTGAAGCTTTCTTT	CASSVGRKTEAFF
TRBV19	NA	TRBJ1-2	TGTGCCAGTAGCCCCCCGGTGAACTATGGCTACACCTTC	CASSPPVNYGYTF
TRBV6-5	NA	TRBJ1-2	TGTGCCAGCAGACGAGGGACCGAGTATGGCTACACCTTC	CASRRGTEYGYTF
TRBV28	NA	TRBJ1-4	TGTGCCAGCAGCCGTGCTGTTTCCTCCGCGGCTAATGAAAAACTGTTTTTT	CASSRAVSSAANEKLFF
TRBV28	TRBD2	TRBJ2-3	TGTGCCAGCAGTTTAGGAGGGGCTAGCGGGAGCACAGATACGCAGTATTTT	CASSLGGASGSTDTQYF
TRBV6-5	TRBD1	TRBJ2-3	TGTGCCAGCAACACGGGACAGGGCGGCACAGATACGCAGTATTTT	CASNTGQGGTDTQYF
TRBV7-2	NA	TRBJ2-3	TGTGCCAGCAGCCCAAACAGGGTGGGAGATACGCAGTATTTT	CASSPNRVGDTQYF
TRBV25-1	NA	TRBJ2-7	TGTGCCAGCAGTTCTCCAGGGGGGAATTTATACGAGCAGTACTTC	CASSSPGGNLYEQYF
TRBV5-5	NA	TRBJ1-5	TGTGCCAGCAGCCTTGAGGGGGGGGCATACCCCCAGCATTTT	CASSLEGGAYPQHF
TRBV2	TRBD1	TRBJ1-2	TGTGCCAGCAGTGCCGACCGGGACAGAACCAACTATGGCTACACCTTC	CASSADRDRTNYGYTF
TRBV4-1	TRBD2	TRBJ2-3	TGCGCCAGCAGCCAAGAGGGACTAGCGGGACTCGCAGATACGCAGTATTTT	CASSQEGLAGLADTQYF